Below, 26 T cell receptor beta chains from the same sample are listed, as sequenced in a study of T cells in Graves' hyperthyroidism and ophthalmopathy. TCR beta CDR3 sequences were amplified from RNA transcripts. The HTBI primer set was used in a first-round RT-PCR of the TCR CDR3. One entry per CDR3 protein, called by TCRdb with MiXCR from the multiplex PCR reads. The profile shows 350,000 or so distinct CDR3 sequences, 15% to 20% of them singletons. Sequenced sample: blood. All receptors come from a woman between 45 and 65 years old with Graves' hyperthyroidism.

This CDR3 is CASSSIQGGTEAFF. CDR3 in DNA: TGCGCCAGCAGCTCGATACAGGGGGGGACTGAAGCTTTCTTT. The chain has TRBV4-1 and TRBJ1-1; 8 bases align to TRBD1. The CDR3 spans 14 residues. V shed 5 bases and J 5 bases; nucleotides not matched to a gene: 7. Germline V gene data show CDR1 as MGHRA and CDR2 as YSYEKL.

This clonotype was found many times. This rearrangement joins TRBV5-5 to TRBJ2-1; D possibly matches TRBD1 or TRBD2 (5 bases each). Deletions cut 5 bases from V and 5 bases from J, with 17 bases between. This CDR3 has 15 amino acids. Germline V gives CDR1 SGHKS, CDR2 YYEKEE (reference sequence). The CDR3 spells CASSPGRNLNNEQFF. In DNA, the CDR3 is TGTGCCAGCAGTCCGGGACGCAACCTTAACAATGAGCAGTTCTTC.

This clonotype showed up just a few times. CDR3 DNA sequence: TGCAGTGCTAGAGAACGAAAGGGGAGCAATCAGCCCCAGCATTTT. This gives the protein CSARERKGSNQPQHF. The V and J genes are TRBV20-1 and TRBJ1-5; TRBD1 might be the D (5 bases). Trimming removed 0 bases from V and 1 base from J, with 10 bases in between. In germline, CDR1 is DFQATT, CDR2 SNEGSKA (reference sequence). There are 15 residues in the CDR3.

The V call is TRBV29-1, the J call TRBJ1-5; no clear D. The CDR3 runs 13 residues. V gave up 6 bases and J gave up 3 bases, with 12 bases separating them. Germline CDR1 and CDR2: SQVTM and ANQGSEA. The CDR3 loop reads CSVSTAANQPQHF. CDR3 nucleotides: TGCAGCGTGTCGACGGCTGCCAATCAGCCCCAGCATTTT.

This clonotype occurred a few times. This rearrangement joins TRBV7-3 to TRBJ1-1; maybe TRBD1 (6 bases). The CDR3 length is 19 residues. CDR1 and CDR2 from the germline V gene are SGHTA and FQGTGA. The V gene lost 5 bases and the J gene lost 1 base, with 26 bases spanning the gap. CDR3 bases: TGTGCCAGCAGCCCTAAAGGGGTCTTAAACAGGGCCGCGAACACTGAAGCTTTCTTT. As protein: CASSPKGVLNRAANTEAFF.

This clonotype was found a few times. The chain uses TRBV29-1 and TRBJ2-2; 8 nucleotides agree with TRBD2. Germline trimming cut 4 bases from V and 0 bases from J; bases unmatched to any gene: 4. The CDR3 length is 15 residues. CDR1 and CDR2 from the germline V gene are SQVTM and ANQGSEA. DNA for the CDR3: TGCAGCGTTGTAAGAGCGGGAGCGAACACCGGGGAGCTGTTTTTT. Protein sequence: CSVVRAGANTGELFF.

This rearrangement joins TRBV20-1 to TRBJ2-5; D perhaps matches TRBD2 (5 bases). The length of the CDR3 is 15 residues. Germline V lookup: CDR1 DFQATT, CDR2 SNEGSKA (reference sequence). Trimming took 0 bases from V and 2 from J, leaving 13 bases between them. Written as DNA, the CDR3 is TGCAGTGCTAGAGATTCCGGGAATCTACAAGAGACCCAGTACTTC. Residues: CSARDSGNLQETQYF.

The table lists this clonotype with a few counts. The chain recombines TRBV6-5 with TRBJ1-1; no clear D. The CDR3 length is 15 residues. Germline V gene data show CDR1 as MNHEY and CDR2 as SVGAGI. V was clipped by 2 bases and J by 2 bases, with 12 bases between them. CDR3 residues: CASSYAVAGNTEAFF. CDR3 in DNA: TGTGCCAGCAGTTACGCCGTGGCGGGAAACACTGAAGCTTTCTTT.

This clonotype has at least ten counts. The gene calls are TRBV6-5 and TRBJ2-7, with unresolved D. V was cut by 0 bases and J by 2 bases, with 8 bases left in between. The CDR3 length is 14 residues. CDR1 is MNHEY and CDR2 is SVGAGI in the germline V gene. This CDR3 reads CASSYSNGAYEQYF. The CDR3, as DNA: TGTGCCAGCAGTTACTCGAATGGGGCCTACGAGCAGTACTTC.

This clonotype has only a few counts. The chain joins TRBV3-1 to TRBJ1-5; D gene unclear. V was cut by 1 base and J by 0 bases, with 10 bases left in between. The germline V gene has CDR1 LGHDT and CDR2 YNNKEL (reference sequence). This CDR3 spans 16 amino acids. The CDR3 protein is CASSQGGAYSNQPQHF. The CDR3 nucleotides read TGTGCCAGCAGCCAAGGGGGAGCGTATAGCAATCAGCCCCAGCATTTT.

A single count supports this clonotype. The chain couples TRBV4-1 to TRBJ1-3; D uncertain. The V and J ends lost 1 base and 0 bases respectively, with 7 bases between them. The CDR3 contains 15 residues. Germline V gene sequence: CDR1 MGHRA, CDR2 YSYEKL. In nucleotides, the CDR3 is TGCGCCAGCAGCCAAGTCGATGTCTCTGGAAACACCATATATTTT. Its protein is CASSQVDVSGNTIYF.

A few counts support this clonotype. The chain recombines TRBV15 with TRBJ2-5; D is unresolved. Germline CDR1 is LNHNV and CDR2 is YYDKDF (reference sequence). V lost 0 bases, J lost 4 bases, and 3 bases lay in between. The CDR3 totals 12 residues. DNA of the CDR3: TGTGCCACCAGCAGAGATCGAGAGACCCAGTACTTC. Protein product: CATSRDRETQYF.

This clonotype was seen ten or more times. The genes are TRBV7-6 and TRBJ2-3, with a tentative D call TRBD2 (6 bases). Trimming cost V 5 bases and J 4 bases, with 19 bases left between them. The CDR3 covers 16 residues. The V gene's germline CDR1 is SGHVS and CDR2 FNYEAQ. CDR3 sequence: CASSPRTGESADTQYF. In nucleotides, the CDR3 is TGTGCCAGCAGCCCTCGTACGGGGGAGTCGGCAGATACGCAGTATTTT.

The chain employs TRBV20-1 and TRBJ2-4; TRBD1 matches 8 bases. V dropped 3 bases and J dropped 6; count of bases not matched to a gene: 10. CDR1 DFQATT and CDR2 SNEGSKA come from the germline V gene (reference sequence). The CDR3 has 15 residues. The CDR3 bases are TGCAGTGCTAGTATAGGACAGGGTGGGAGAAACATTCAGTACTTC. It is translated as CSASIGQGGRNIQYF.

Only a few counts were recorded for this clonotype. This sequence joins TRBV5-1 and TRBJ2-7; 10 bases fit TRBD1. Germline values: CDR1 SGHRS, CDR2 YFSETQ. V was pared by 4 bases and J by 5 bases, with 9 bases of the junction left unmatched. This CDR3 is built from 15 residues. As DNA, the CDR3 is TGCGCCAGCAGCACCCCCGGGACAGGGGACGACGAGCAGTACTTC. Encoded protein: CASSTPGTGDDEQYF.

The CDR3 DNA follows: TGTGCCAGCAGCTTAGGGACAGGGTTCCAAGAGACCCAGTACTTC. This encodes CASSLGTGFQETQYF. V usage is TRBV7-4 and J usage is TRBJ2-5; 8 bases align to TRBD1. The CDR3 spans 15 residues. CDR1 is SGHVT, CDR2 SQSDAQ, per germline. With V trimmed by 1 base and J by 1 base, 2 bases remained unmatched. Full variable domain (missing parts from reference TRBV7-4 and TRBJ2-5): GAGVSQSPRYKVAKRGRDVALRCDSISGHVTLYWYRQTLGQGSEVLTYSQSDAQRDKSGRPSGRFSAERPERSVSTLKIQRTEQGDSAVYLCASSLGTGFQETQYFGPGTRLLVL.

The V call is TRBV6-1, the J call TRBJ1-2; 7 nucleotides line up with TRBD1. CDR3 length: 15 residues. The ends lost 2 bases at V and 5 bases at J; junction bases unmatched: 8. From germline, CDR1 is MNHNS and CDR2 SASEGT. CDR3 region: CASSEIQQGVYGYTF. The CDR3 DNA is TGTGCCAGCAGTGAAATCCAGCAGGGGGTATATGGCTACACCTTC.

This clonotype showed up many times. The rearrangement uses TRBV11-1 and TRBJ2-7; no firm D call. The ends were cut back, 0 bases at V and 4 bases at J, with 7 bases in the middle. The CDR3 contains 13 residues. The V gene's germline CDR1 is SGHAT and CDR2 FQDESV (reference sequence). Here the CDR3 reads CASSLAEHYEQYV. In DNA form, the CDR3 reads TGTGCCAGCAGCTTAGCGGAACATTACGAGCAGTACGTC.

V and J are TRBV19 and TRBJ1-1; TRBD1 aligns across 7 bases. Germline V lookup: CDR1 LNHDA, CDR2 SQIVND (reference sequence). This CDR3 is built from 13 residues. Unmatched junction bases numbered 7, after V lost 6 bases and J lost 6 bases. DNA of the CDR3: TGTGCCAGTAGCCCGATCGACAGGGCTGAAGCTTTCTTT. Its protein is CASSPIDRAEAFF.

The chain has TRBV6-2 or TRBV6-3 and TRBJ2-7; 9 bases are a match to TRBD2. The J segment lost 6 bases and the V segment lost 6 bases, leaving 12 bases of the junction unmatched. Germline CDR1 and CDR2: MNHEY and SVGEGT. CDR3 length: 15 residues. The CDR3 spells CASSPMGLAVGEQYF. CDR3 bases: TGTGCCAGCAGCCCAATGGGACTAGCAGTCGGCGAGCAGTACTTC.

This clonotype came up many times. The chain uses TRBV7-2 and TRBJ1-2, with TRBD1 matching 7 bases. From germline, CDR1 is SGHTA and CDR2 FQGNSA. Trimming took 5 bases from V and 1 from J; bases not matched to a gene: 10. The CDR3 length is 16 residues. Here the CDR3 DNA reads TGTGCCAGCAGCCTAGGGACAGCTATTATTAACTATGGCTACACCTTC. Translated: CASSLGTAIINYGYTF.

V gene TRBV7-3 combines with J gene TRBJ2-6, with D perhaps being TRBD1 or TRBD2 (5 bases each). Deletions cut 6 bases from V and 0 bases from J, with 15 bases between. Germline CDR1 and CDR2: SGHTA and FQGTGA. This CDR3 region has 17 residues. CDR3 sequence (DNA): TGTGCCAGCAGGAGGGTCAGGGAGAGCTCTGGGGCCAACGTCCTGACTTTC. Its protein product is CASRRVRESSGANVLTF.

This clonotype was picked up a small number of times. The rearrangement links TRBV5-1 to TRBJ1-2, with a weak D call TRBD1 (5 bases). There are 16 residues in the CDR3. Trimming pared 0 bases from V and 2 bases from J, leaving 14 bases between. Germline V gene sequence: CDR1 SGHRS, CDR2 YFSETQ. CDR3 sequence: CASSLGLGAGNYGYTF. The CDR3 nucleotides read TGCGCCAGCAGCTTGGGGCTCGGGGCAGGCAACTATGGCTACACCTTC. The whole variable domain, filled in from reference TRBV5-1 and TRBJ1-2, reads KAGVTQTPRYLIKTRGQQVTLSCSPISGHRSVSWYQQTPGQGLQFLFEYFSETQRNKGNFPGRFSGRQFSNSRSEMNVSTLELGDSALYLCASSLGLGAGNYGYTFGSGTRLTVV.

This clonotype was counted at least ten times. The CDR3 bases are TGTGCCAGCAGTTCCTCACTAGCGGGGAGGGAGACCCAGTACTTC. This translates into CASSSSLAGRETQYF. The V gene is TRBV6-1, the J gene TRBJ2-5, with TRBD2 matching over 10 bases. CDR3 length: 15 amino acids. J was trimmed by 5 bases and V by 5 bases; bases with no gene match: 8. Germline V gives CDR1 MNHNS, CDR2 SASEGT.

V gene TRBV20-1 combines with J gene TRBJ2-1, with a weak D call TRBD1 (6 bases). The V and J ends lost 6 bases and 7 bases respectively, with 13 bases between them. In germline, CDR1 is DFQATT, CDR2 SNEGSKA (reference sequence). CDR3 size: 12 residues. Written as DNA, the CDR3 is TGCAGTGCCAAGGCAGGGGAAAATGAGCAGTTCTTC. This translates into CSAKAGENEQFF.

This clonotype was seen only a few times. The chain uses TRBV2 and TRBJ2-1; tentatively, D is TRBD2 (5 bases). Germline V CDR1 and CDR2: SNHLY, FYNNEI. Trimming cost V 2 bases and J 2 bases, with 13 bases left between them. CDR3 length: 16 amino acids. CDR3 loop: CASSELVARAYNEQFF. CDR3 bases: TGTGCCAGCAGTGAATTGGTGGCGCGGGCCTACAATGAGCAGTTCTTC.